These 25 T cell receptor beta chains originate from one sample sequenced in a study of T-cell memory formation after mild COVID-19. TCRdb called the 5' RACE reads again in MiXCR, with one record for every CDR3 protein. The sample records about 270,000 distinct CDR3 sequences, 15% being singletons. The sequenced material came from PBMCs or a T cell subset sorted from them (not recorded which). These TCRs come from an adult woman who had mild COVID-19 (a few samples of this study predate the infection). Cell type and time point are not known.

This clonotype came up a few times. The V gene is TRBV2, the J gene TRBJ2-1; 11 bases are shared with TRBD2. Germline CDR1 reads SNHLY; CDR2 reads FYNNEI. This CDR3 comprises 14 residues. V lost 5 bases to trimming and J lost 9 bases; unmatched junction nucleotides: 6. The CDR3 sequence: CASSTSGSMVEQFF. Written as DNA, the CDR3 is TGTGCCAGCAGTACTAGCGGGAGTATGGTTGAGCAGTTCTTC.

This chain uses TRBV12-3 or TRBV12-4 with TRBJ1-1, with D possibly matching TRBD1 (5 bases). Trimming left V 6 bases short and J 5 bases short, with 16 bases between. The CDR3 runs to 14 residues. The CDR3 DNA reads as TGTGCCAGCAGGGAGCAGGGTAAACGGACTGAAGCTTTCTTT. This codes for CASREQGKRTEAFF.

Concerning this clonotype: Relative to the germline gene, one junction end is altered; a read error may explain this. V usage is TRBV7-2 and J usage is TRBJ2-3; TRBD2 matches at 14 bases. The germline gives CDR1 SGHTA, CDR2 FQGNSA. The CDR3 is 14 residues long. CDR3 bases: TGTGCCAGCAGCTTAGCGGGACTAGCGGGAGTTTTGGATTTT. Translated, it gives CASSLAGLAGVLDF. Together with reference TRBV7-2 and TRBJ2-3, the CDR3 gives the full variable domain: GAGVSQSPSNKVTEKGKDVELRCDPISGHTALYWYRQSLGQGLEFLIYFQGNSAPDKSGLPSDRFSAERTGGSVSTLTIQRTQQEDSAVYLCASSLAGLAGVLDFGPGTRLTVL.

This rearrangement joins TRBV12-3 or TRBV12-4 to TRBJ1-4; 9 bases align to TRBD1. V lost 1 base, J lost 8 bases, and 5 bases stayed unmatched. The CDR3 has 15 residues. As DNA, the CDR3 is TGTGCCAGCAGTTTAGGAGACAGGGGGAGGGAAAAACTGTTTTTT. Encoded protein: CASSLGDRGREKLFF.

This CDR3 reads CASSQGPTGGGAFF. The CDR3 DNA sequence: TGCGCCAGCAGCCAAGGACCAACAGGGGGTGGAGCTTTCTTT. The chain recombines TRBV4-3 with TRBJ1-1; 8 nucleotides align to TRBD1. V lost 1 base, J lost 10 bases, and 8 bases stayed unmatched. From germline, CDR1 is LGHNA and CDR2 YSLEER. The CDR3 runs 14 residues.

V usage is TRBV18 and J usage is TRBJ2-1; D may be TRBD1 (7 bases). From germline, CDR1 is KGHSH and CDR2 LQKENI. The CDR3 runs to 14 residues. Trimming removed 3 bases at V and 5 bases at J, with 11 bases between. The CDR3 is CASSPSGGNNEQFF. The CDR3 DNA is TGTGCCAGCTCACCCTCAGGGGGGAACAATGAGCAGTTCTTC.

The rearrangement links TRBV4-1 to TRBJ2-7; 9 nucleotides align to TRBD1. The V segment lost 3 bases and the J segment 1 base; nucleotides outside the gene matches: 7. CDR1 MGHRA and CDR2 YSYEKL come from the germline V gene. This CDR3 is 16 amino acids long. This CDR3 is CASSHRIGTGSYEQYF. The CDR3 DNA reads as TGCGCCAGCAGCCACAGAATAGGGACAGGGTCCTACGAGCAGTACTTC.

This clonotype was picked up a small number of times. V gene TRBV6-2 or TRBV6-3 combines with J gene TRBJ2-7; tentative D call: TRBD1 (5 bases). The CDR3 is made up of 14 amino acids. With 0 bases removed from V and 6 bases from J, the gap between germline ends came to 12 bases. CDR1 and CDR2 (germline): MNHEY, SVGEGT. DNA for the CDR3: TGTGCCAGCAGTTACTCGAGCAGGGCGAGCGAGCAGTACTTC. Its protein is CASSYSSRASEQYF.

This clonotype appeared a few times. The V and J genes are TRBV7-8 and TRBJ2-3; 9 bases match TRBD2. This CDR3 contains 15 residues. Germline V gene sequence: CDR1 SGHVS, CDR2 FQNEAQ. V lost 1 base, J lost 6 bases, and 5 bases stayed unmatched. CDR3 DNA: TGTGCCAGCAGCTTAGTGGCGGGGGGGCTGGATACGCAGTATTTT. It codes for CASSLVAGGLDTQYF. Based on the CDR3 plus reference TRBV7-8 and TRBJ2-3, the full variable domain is GAGVSQSPRYKVAKRGQDVALRCDPISGHVSLFWYQQALGQGPEFLTYFQNEAQLDKSGLPSDRFFAERPEGSVSTLKIQRTQQEDSAVYLCASSLVAGGLDTQYFGPGTRLTVL.

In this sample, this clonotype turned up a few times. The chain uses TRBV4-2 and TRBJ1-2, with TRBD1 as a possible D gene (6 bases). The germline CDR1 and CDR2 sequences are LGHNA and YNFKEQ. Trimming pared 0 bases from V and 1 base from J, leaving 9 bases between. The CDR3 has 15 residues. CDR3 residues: CASSQEYRDNYGYTF. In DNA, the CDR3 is TGTGCCAGCAGCCAAGAGTACAGGGATAACTATGGCTACACCTTC.

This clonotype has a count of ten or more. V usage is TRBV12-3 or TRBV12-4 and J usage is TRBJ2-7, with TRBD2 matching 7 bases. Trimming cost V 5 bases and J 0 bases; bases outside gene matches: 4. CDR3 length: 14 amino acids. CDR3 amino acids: CASSRGLDSYEQYF. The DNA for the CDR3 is TGTGCCAGCAGTAGAGGACTAGACTCCTACGAGCAGTACTTC.

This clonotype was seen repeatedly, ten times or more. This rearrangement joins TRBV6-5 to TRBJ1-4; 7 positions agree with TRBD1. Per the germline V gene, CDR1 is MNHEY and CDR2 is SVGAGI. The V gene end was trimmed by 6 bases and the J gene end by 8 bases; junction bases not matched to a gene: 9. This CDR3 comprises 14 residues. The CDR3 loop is CASSSQDRTEKLFF. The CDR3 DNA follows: TGTGCCAGCAGCTCCCAGGACAGGACCGAAAAACTGTTTTTT.

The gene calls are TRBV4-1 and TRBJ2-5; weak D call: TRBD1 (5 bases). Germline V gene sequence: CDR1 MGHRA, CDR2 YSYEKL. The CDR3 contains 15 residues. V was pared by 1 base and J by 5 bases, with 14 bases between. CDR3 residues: CASSQGAGKRETQYF. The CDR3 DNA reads TGCGCCAGCAGCCAAGGGGCAGGGAAAAGGGAGACCCAGTACTTC.

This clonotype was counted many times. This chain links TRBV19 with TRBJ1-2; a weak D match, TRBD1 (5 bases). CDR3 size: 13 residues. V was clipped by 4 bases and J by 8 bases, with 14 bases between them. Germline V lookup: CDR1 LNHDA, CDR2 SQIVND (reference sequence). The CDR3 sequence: CASSSQGRRGYTF. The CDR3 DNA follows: TGTGCCAGTAGTAGCCAGGGAAGACGAGGCTACACCTTC.

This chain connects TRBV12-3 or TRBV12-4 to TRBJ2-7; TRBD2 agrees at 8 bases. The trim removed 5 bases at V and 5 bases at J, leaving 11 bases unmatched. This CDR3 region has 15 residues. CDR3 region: CASSPGRGAWDEQYF. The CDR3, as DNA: TGTGCCAGCAGTCCCGGGCGGGGGGCATGGGACGAGCAGTACTTC.

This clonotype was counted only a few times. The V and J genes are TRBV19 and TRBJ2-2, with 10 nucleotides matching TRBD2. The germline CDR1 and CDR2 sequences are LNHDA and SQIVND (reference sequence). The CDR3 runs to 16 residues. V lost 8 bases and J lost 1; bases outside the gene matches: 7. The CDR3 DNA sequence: TGTGCCAGTGCTATCCTAGCGGGGGTGAACACCGGGGAGCTGTTTTTT. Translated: CASAILAGVNTGELFF.

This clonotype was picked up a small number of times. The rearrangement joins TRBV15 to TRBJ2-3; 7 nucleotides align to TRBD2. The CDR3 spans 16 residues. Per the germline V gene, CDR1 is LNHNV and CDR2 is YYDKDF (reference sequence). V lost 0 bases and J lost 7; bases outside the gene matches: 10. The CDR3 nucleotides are TGTGCCACCAGCAGAGATAGGTCTAGCGGTGGCTATACGCAGTATTTT. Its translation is CATSRDRSSGGYTQYF.

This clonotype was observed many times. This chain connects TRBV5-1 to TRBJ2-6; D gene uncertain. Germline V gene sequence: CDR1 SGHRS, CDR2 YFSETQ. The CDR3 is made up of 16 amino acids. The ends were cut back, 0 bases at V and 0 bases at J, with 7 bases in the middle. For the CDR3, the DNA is TGCGCCAGCAGCTTGGATTGGAGCTCTGGGGCCAACGTCCTGACTTTC. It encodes CASSLDWSSGANVLTF.

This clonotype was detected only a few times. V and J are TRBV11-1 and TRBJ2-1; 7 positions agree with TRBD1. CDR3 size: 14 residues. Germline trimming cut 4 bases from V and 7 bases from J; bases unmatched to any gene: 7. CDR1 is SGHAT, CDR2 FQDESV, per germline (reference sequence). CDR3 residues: CASSSGGSVNEQFF. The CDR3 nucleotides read TGTGCCAGCAGCTCAGGGGGTTCTGTTAATGAGCAGTTCTTC.

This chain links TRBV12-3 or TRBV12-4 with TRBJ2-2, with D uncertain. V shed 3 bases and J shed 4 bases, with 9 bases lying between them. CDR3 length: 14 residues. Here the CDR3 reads CASSFSHGTGELFF. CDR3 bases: TGTGCCAGCAGTTTCAGTCATGGCACCGGGGAGCTGTTTTTT.

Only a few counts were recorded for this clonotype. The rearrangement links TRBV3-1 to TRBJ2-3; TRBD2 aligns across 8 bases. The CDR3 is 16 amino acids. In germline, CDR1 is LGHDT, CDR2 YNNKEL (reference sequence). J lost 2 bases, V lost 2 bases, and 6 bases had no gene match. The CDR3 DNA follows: TGTGCCAGCAGCCAACCCAGCGGGAGCGCCACAGATACGCAGTATTTT. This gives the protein CASSQPSGSATDTQYF.

The CDR3 region is CSARDQGRGTGELFF. The CDR3 nucleotides are TGCAGTGCTAGAGATCAGGGGCGGGGAACCGGGGAGCTGTTTTTT. V gene TRBV20-1 combines with J gene TRBJ2-2; D is possibly TRBD1 or TRBD2 (6 bases each). The V gene lost 0 bases and the J gene lost 5 bases, with 13 bases spanning the gap. CDR3 length: 15 amino acids. CDR1 and CDR2 (germline): DFQATT, SNEGSKA (reference sequence).

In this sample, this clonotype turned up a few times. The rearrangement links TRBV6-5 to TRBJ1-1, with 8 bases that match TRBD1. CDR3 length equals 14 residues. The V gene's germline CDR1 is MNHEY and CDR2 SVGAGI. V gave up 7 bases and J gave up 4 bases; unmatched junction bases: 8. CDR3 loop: CASTWTGSATEAFF. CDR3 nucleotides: TGTGCCAGCACCTGGACAGGGTCAGCCACTGAAGCTTTCTTT.

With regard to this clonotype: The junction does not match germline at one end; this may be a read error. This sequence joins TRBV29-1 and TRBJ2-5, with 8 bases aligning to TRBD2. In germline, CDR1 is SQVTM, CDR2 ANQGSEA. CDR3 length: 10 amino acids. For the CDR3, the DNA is TGCAGCGTTGACTCAACTAGCGGACAATTC. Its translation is CSVDSTSGQF.

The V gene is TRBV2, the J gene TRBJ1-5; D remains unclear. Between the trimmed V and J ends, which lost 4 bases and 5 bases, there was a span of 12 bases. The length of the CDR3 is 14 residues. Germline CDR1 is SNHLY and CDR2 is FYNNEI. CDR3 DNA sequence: TGTGCCAGCAGTGGGACGAAGGGAGATCAGCCCCAGCATTTT. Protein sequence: CASSGTKGDQPQHF. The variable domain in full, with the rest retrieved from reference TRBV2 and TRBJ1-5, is EPEVTQTPSHQVTQMGQEVILRCVPISNHLYFYWYRQILGQKVEFLVSFYNNEISEKSEIFDDQFSVERPDGSNFTLKIRSTKLEDSAMYFCASSGTKGDQPQHFGDGTRLSIL.